The entry below describes one TCR beta chain. This clone is a singleton in its sample. The specificity of this receptor is unknown. No per-base quality is available; no much larger clone lies one base away. This sample was included in a study of blood T cell repertoires in COVID-19 (TCRdb year 2020). With regard to the full study: Samples from collaborators originated in the United States, Italy and Spain and spanned both the acute and convalescent phases of COVID-19. The material from the prospective study consisted of cDNA or gDNA derived from T cells, B-cell-depleted T cells, or PBMCs. Deeply sampled blood TCRbeta repertoires from subjects exposed to, actively infected with, or recovered from COVID-19 were included in the dataset. The repertoires were released in a freely available public database intended as a resource for research on the immune response to SARS-CoV-2. Samples came from the ongoing ImmuneRACE study (first 160 participants) plus 1,254 subjects from 6 global collaborators. Sample metadata almost always included a de-identified subject ID, COVID-19 status, age in years and sex. Where HLA class I and class II types were available, the types were taken from metadata supplied by the sample provider, not from assay-based typing. Results the study describes overall, beyond this receptor: How much clinical and demographic metadata was included differed by source and by participant, and the metadata was provided uncurated.

Each collaborating institution followed its own protocols to collect whole blood in K2EDTA tubes. Collaborator samples were shipped for TCRbeta analysis as frozen whole blood, isolated PBMCs, or DNA extracted from either sample type. TCRbeta CDR3 regions were amplified from genomic DNA using the immunoSEQ Assay, a bias-controlled multiplex PCR. The source study handled its data this way. The number of nucleated cells in each sample was estimated from the amplification of reference gene primers within the assay. To quantify the absolute abundance of each unique TCRbeta CDR3 rearrangement, sequence reads were collapsed and filtered. For each sample, productive Simpson clonality was calculated as the square root of Simpson's diversity index over productive rearrangements. TCRdb stores this immuneACCESS table with in-frame sequences only. Part of the clones is absent; in the studies checked, under half of the shortfall reflects unresolved V genes, and no reason is known for the rest. V, J and clone size reflect that table, while D and trimming were determined from the DNA. Here the sample has around 160,000 clones; around four fifths occur a single time. The ten largest clonotypes hold approximately 2.7% of the sample.

The sequencing input was peripheral blood. This clonotype was sampled from a woman in her thirties or forties with active or convalescent COVID-19.

The CDR3: CASSLFRPYGETQYF. The DNA sequence follows: TGTGCCAGCAGTTTATTTCGGCCTTACGGGGAGACCCAGTACTTC. The V and J genes are TRBV27 and TRBJ2-5; the D segment cannot be called with confidence. Inclusive of the bounding cysteine and phenylalanine, the CDR3 is 15 residues long. Only the CDR3 portion is preserved as DNA: 45 bases, with reading frame beginning at the first base. V is clipped by 1 base and J by 5 bases, and the sequence between their germline boundaries is 14 bases long. CDR1 and CDR2, per the germline V gene (reference sequence), are MNHEY and SMNVEV.